The entry below describes one TCR beta chain. Its antigen remains unidentified. This CDR3 comprises 15 residues. Germline CDR1 MNHEY, CDR2 SMNVEV (reference sequence). Trimming took off 0 bases at V and 2 bases at J, with 11 bases between the two ends. These data originate in a study of cytomegalovirus exposure and HLA in healthy donors. General observations from the study: Confirmation in vitro established that a few CMV-associated chains were specific for CMV antigens. Generally TCR sequences proved uncommon, though certain public TCRs appeared in numerous donors.

Primers: 60 Vbeta forward and 13 Jbeta reverse. Methods used by the authors: Around 10 million shared chains were among roughly 81 million unique TCR beta chains counted in a later analysis. Libraries were prepared by immunoSEQ multiplex PCR; TCRdb keeps only in-frame clonotypes and omits some of them. The DNA gave D and trimming, while V, J and clone size come from that table. The table has about 150,000 clones, about four fifths seen once; the top ten hold around 4.5%. The source of this sequence is a middle-aged woman in good health and CMV-seropositive. The J gene is TRBJ2-7, the V gene TRBV27; D is possibly TRBD1 (6 bases). The sequencing sample was made of PBMCs. DNA of the CDR3: TGTGCCAGCAGTTTATCTGGGGGCAACCCCTACGAGCAGTACTTC. It specifies CASSLSGGNPYEQYF.